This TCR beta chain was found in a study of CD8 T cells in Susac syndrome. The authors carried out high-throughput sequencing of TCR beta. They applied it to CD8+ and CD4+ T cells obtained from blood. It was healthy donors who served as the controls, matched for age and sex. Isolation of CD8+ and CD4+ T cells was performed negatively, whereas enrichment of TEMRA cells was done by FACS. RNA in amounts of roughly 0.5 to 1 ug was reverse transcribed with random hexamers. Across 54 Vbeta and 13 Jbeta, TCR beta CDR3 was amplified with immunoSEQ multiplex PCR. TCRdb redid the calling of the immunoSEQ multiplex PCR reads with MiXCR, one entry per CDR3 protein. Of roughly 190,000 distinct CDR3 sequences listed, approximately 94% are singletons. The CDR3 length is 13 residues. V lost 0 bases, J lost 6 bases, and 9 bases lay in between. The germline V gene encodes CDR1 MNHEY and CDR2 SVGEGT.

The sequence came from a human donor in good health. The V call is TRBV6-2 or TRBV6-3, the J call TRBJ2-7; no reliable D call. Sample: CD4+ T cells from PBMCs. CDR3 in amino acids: CASSYSDFTEQYV. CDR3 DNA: TGTGCCAGCAGTTACTCGGATTTTACCGAGCAGTACGTC.